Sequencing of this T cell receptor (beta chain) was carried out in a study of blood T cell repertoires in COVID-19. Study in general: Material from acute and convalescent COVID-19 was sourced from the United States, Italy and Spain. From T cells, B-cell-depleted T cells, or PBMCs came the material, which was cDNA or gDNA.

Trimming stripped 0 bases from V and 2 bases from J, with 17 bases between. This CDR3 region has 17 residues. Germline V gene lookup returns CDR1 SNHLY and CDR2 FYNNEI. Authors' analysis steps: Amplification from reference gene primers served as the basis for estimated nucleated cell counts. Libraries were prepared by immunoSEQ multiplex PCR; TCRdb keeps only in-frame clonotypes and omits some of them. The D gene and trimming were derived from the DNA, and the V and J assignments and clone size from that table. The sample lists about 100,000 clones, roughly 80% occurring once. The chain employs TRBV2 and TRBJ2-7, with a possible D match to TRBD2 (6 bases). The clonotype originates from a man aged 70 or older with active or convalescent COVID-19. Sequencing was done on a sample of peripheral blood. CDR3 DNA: TGTGCCAGCAGTGAAGCGCCCAGGGCGCGGGGACCCTACGAGCAGTACTTC. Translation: CASSEAPRARGPYEQYF.